Each of the 3 T cell receptor beta chains below was sequenced from the same sample in a study of CD8+ T cells in alopecia areata. Extracted RNA was reverse transcribed, and the resulting cDNA served as sequencing template. Measured with immunoSEQ multiplex PCR; TCRdb has only the in-frame clones, and not every one. Among nearly 200,000 clones listed, more than 45% were seen once. Documented treatment: oral pan-JAK inhibitor, 5-10 mg twice daily. The specimen comprised CD4+ T cells sorted from blood, sampled at week 24, from a patient treated with tofacitinib. The receptors shown here come from a human donor with alopecia areata.

The CDR3 loop reads CAISSGLSSYEQYF. CDR3 nucleotides: TGTGCCATCAGTAGCGGTCTGAGCTCCTACGAGCAGTACTTC. The J gene is TRBJ2-7, the V gene TRBV10-3, with D possibly matching TRBD2 (5 bases). CDR1 and CDR2 (germline): ENHRY, SYGVKD. The CDR3 runs to 14 residues. V was shortened by 5 bases and J by 0 bases, with 11 bases between the two germline ends.

The chain combines TRBV7-2 with TRBJ2-5; 11 bases align to TRBD2. Germline V gene lookup returns CDR1 SGHTA and CDR2 FQGNSA. V was pared by 3 bases and J by 5 bases, with 8 bases of the junction left unmatched. This CDR3 region has 16 residues. CDR3 sequence: CASSLYSSGRGETQYF. The CDR3 DNA follows: TGTGCCAGCAGCTTGTATAGTAGCGGGAGGGGGGAGACCCAGTACTTC. The complete variable domain, with remaining parts taken from reference TRBV7-2 and TRBJ2-5, reads GAGVSQSPSNKVTEKGKDVELRCDPISGHTALYWYRQSLGQGLEFLIYFQGNSAPDKSGLPSDRFSAERTGGSVSTLTIQRTQQEDSAVYLCASSLYSSGRGETQYFGPGTRLLVL.

The table lists this clone with a count of one. The chain employs TRBV28 and TRBJ1-1, with D possibly matching TRBD1 (5 bases). The germline CDR1 and CDR2 sequences are MDHEN and SYDVKM. The length of the CDR3 is 12 residues. V gave up 6 bases and J gave up 7 bases, with 12 bases separating them. CDR3 in amino acids: CASRVNQGEAFF. CDR3 in DNA: TGTGCCAGCAGAGTTAACCAGGGTGAAGCTTTCTTT.